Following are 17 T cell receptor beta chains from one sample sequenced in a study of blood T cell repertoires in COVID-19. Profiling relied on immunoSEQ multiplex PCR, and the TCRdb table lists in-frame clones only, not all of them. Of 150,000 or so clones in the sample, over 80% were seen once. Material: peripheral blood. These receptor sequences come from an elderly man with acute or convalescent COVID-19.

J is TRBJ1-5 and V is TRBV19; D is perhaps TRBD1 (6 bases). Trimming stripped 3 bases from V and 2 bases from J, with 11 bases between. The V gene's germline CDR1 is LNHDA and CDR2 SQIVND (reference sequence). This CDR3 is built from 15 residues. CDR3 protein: CASSIGQTGNQPQHF. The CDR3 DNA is TGTGCCAGTAGTATTGGACAGACCGGCAATCAGCCCCAGCATTTT.

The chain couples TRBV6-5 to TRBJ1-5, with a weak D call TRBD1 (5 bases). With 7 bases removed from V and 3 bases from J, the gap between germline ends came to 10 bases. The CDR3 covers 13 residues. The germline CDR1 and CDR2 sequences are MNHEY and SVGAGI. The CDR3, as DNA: TGTGCCAGCACCGGGGGTAACAATCAGCCCCAGCATTTT. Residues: CASTGGNNQPQHF.

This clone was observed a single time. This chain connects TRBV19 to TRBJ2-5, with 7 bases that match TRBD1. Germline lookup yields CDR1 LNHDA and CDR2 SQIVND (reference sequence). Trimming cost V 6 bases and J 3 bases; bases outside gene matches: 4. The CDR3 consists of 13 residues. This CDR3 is CASSRQGKETQYF. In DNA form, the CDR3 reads TGTGCCAGTAGCCGACAGGGTAAAGAGACCCAGTACTTC.

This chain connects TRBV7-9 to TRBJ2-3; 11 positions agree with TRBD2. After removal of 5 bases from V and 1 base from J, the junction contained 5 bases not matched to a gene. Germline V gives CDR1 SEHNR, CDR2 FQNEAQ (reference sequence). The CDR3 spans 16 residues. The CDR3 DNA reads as TGTGCCAGCAGCCGCGGGACTAGCGGCCGCACAGATACGCAGTATTTT. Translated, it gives CASSRGTSGRTDTQYF. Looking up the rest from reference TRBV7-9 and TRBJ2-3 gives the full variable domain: DTGVSQNPRHKITKRGQNVTFRCDPISEHNRLYWYRQTLGQGPEFLTYFQNEAQLEKSRLLSDRFSAERPKGSFSTLEIQRTEQGDSAMYLCASSRGTSGRTDTQYFGPGTRLTVL.

The CDR3: CASSLGSGASSYEQYF. In DNA form, the CDR3 reads TGCGCCAGCAGCTTGGGAAGCGGGGCTAGCTCCTACGAGCAGTACTTC. The V gene is TRBV5-1, the J gene TRBJ2-7, with 7 positions matching TRBD2. Germline V gives CDR1 SGHRS, CDR2 YFSETQ. This CDR3 contains 16 residues. Germline trimming cut 0 bases from V and 0 bases from J; bases unmatched to any gene: 6.

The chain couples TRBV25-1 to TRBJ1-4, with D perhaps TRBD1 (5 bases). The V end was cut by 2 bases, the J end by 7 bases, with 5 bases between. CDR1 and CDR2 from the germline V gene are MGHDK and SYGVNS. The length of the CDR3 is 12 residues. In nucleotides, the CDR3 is TGTGCCAGCAGTGAACAGGGTGAAAAACTGTTTTTT. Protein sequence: CASSEQGEKLFF. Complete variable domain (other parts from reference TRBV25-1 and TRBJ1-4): EADIYQTPRYLVIGTGKKITLECSQTMGHDKMYWYQQDPGMELHLIHYSYGVNSTEKGDLSSESTVSRIRTEHFPLTLESARPSHTSQYLCASSEQGEKLFFGSGTQLSVL.

CDR3 DNA sequence: TGTGCCAGCAATCCGGACAGAGCAAGGCCCCAGCATTTT. Its translation is CASNPDRARPQHF. The V call is TRBV28, the J call TRBJ1-5, with a tentative D call TRBD1 (6 bases). Trimming shortened V by 7 bases and J by 9 bases, and 16 bases separated the two germline ends. Germline V gene data show CDR1 as MDHEN and CDR2 as SYDVKM. The CDR3 covers 13 residues.

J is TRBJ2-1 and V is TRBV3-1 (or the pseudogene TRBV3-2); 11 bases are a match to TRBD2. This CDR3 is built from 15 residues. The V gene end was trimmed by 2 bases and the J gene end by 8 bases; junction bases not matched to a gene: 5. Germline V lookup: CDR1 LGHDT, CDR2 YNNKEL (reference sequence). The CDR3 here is CASSQLAGGLYEQFF. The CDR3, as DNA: TGTGCCAGCAGCCAACTAGCGGGGGGATTGTATGAGCAGTTCTTC.

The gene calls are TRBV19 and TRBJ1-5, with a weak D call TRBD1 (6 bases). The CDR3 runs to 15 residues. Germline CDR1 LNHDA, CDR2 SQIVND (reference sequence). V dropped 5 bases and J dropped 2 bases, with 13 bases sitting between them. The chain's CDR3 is CASSLGHMGNQPQHF. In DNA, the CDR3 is TGTGCCAGTAGTCTGGGACATATGGGCAATCAGCCCCAGCATTTT.

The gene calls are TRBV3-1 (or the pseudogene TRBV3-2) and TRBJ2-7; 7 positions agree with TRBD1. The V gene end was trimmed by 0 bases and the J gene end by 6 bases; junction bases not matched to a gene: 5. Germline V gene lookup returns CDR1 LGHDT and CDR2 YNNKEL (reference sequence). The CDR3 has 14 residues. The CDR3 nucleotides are TGTGCCAGCAGCCAAGAAAACAGGGGTGGCGAGCAGTACTTC. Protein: CASSQENRGGEQYF.

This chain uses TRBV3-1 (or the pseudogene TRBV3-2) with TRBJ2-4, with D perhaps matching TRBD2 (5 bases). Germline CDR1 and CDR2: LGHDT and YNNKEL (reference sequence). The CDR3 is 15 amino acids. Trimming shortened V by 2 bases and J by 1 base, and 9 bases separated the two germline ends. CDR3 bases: TGTGCCAGCAGCCAAATGACGGGGGCCAAAAACATTCAGTACTTC. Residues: CASSQMTGAKNIQYF.

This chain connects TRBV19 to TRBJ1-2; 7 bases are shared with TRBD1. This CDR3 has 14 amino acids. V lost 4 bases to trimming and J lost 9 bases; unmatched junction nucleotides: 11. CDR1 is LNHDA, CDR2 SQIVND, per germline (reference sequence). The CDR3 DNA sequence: TGTGCCAGTAGTACCACAGGGGAGTCCCTGAGCTACACCTTC. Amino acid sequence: CASSTTGESLSYTF.

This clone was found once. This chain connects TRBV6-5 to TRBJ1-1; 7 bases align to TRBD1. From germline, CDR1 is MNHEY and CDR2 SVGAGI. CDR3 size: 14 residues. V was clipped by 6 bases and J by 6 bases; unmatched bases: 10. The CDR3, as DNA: TGTGCCAGCAGACCGGGACAGCCGGGGGCTGAAGCTTTCTTT. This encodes CASRPGQPGAEAFF.

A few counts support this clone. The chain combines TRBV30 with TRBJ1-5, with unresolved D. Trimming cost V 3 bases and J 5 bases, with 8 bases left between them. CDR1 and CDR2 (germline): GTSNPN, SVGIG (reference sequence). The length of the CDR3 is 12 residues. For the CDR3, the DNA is TGTGCCTGGAGCCCCCCCTATCAGCCCCAGCATTTT. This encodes CAWSPPYQPQHF.

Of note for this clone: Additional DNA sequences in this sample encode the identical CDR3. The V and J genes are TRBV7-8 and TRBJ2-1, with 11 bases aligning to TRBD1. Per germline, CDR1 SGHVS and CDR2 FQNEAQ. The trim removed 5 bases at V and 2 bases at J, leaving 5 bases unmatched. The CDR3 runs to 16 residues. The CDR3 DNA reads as TGTGCCAGCAGCCTACCGGGACAGGGGGCCTACAATGAGCAGTTCTTC. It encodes CASSLPGQGAYNEQFF.

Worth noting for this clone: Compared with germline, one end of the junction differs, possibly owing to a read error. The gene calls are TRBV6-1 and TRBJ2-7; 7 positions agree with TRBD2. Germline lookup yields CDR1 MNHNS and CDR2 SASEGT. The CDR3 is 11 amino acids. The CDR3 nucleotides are TGTGCCAGCAGTGAAGTGGGAGGGTTTCGCTTC. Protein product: CASSEVGGFRF.

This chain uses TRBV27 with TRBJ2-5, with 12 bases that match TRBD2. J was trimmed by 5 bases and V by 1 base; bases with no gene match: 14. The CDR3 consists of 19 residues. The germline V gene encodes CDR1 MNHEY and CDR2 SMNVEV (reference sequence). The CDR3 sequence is CASSLLGLTSGGNGETQYF. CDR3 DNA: TGTGCCAGCAGTTTATTAGGCCTGACTAGCGGGGGAAACGGGGAGACCCAGTACTTC.